These T cell receptor beta chains were read from a single sample in a study of blood T cell repertoires in COVID-19. Generated by immunoSEQ multiplex PCR, the TCRdb table keeps only in-frame clones and is missing some. The sample holds 400,000 or so clones, approximately 86% seen once. The sequenced material came from peripheral blood. Every receptor here comes from a human donor in a cohort sampled during active COVID-19. The CDR3 runs from the conserved cysteine through the conserved F or W. The order of the fields is J gene, D gene, V gene, clone size, CDR3 protein, CDR3 DNA. The D gene is left open where the match is weak. Clone sizes are given selectively: once, few, many, or a class where the clone is expanded.

TRBJ1-1 TRBD1 TRBV9 . CASSVSGTGGLGPNTEAFF TGTGCCAGCAGCGTCTCGGGGACAGGGGGATTGGGGCCGAACACTGAAGCTTTCTTT
TRBJ2-4 TRBD2 TRBV4-1 . CASSQDLGGFGYF TGCGCCAGCAGCCAAGACTTGGGGGGGTTTGGGTACTTC
TRBJ2-1 . TRBV9 . CASSVGVEEGNEQFF TGTGCCAGCAGCGTAGGGGTGGAGGAGGGCAATGAGCAGTTCTTC
TRBJ1-3 . TRBV10-3 once CAIGPSGNTIYF TGTGCCATCGGGCCCTCTGGAAACACCATATATTTT
TRBJ1-6 . TRBV28 . CASSLPVAGVGSPLHF TGTGCCAGCAGCCTCCCGGTGGCGGGGGTTGGTTCACCCCTCCACTTT
TRBJ2-1 TRBD1 TRBV5-1 . CASSLEGTGSLFSYNEQFF TGCGCCAGCAGCTTGGAGGGGACAGGGTCCTTATTCTCCTACAATGAGCAGTTCTTC
TRBJ2-5 . TRBV25-1 . CASSEFGRGEETQYF TGTGCCAGCAGTGAATTCGGTCGGGGTGAAGAGACCCAGTACTTC
TRBJ1-1 TRBD1 TRBV7-2 . CASSLRDRGGRAFF TGTGCCAGCAGTTTAAGGGACAGGGGCGGGAGGGCTTTCTTT
TRBJ2-3 . TRBV27 . CASSSSQPILSTDTQYF TGTGCCAGCAGCTCGTCACAGCCTATCCTTAGCACAGATACGCAGTATTTT
TRBJ1-5 . TRBV3-1/TRBV3-2 . CASSRGDSNQPQHF TGTGCCAGCAGCCGGGGGGATAGCAATCAGCCCCAGCATTTT
TRBJ2-2 TRBD1 TRBV13 . CASSLGLQGARTGELFF TGTGCCAGCAGCTTAGGCCTACAGGGGGCGAGGACCGGGGAGCTGTTTTTT
TRBJ1-2 . TRBV27 . CASSYSVNYGYTF TGTGCCAGCAGTTATTCGGTGAACTATGGCTACACCTTC
TRBJ1-1 . TRBV11-3 . CATVWRNTEAFF TGTGCCACCGTTTGGAGGAACACTGAAGCTTTCTTT
TRBJ1-1 TRBD1 TRBV5-1 . CASSVAGTGRGDHTEAFF TGCGCCAGCAGCGTGGCCGGGACAGGGCGGGGAGATCACACTGAAGCTTTCTTT
TRBJ1-1 TRBD1 TRBV30 . CAWSRTGEDEAFF TGTGCCTGGAGTAGAACAGGGGAAGATGAAGCTTTCTTT
TRBJ1-1 . TRBV5-1 . CASSSDSALGTEAFF TGCGCCAGCAGCTCGGACAGCGCCCTGGGAACTGAAGCTTTCTTT
TRBJ2-7 TRBD1 TRBV5-1 . CASSLGRDRVTYEQYF TGCGCCAGCAGCTTGGGAAGGGACAGGGTCACCTACGAGCAGTACTTC
TRBJ2-3 . TRBV28 . CASKEDLADTQYF TGTGCCAGCAAGGAGGACCTAGCGGATACGCAGTATTTT
TRBJ1-2 TRBD1 TRBV2 few CASALPGQGANYGYTF TGTGCCAGCGCACTCCCGGGACAGGGCGCTAACTATGGCTACACCTTC